This T cell receptor (beta chain) stems from a study of cytomegalovirus exposure and HLA in healthy donors. Germline CDR1 SEHNR, CDR2 FQNEAQ (reference sequence). The CDR3 extends over 11 amino acids. The sample holds one count of this clone. Its antigen remains unknown. The junction does not match germline at one end; this may be a read error. PCR amplification relied on 60 Vbeta primers (plus 13 Jbeta primers). In the authors' methods: It was a later analysis that counted about 80 million unique TCR beta chains, of which 8.5 million to 12 million were shared. The repertoire was sequenced with immunoSEQ multiplex PCR; TCRdb's copy has only in-frame clones and lacks some. The V and J calls and the clone size are those of that table, but D and trimming were determined from the DNA. The data show over 150,000 clones, roughly three quarters seen once. Study results and limitations: Usually a TCR sequence was rare, but some public TCRs were found in many donors.

The specimen was PBMCs. The receptor was derived from a man between 60 and 75 years old in good health and CMV-seronegative. The chain has TRBV7-9 and TRBJ2-1, with TRBD2 matching over 7 bases. The CDR3 protein is CSSSAGVEQFF. CDR3 nucleotide sequence: TGTTCCAGCAGCGCGGGGGTGGAGCAGTTCTTC.